A selection of T cell receptor beta chains follows, all from one sample in a study of T-cell reconstitution after alpha-beta-depleted transplantation in children. TCRdb redid the calling of the PCR reads with MiXCR, one entry per CDR3 protein. The table includes 550,000 to 800,000 distinct CDR3 sequences, 13% detected once. Specimen: PBMCs, collected before TCRalphabeta/CD19-depleted stem cell transplant. The source is a girl aged 2-10 years with congenital amegakaryocytic thrombocytopenia, due to receive a stem cell transplant. Both conserved end residues are part of each CDR3. The D gene is left open where the match is weak. A row's size may be missing; if present it is once, few, many or a size class.

j_gene: TRBJ2-2
d_gene: TRBD1
abundance: .
v_gene: TRBV20-1
CDR3aa: CSALRGPHGELFF
CDR3nt: TGCAGTGCACTCAGGGGGCCCCACGGGGAGCTGTTTTTT

j_gene: TRBJ1-1
d_gene: .
abundance: many
v_gene: TRBV20-1
CDR3aa: CSATTGGAAFF
CDR3nt: TGCAGTGCGACGACCGGGGGAGCGGCTTTCTTT

j_gene: TRBJ2-4
d_gene: .
abundance: many
v_gene: TRBV2
CDR3aa: CASEPGENIQYF
CDR3nt: TGTGCCAGCGAGCCGGGAGAAAACATTCAGTACTTC

j_gene: TRBJ2-7
d_gene: .
abundance: .
v_gene: TRBV7-8
CDR3aa: CASSEFVVGARHEQYF
CDR3nt: TGTGCCAGCAGCGAATTCGTGGTAGGGGCTCGGCACGAGCAGTACTTC

j_gene: TRBJ2-3
d_gene: .
abundance: few
v_gene: TRBV28
CDR3aa: CASSLRYSDTQYF
CDR3nt: TGTGCCAGCAGTTTGCGGTACTCTGATACGCAGTATTTT

j_gene: TRBJ2-7
d_gene: .
abundance: many
v_gene: TRBV29-1
CDR3aa: CSVQTLIGTEISYEQYF
CDR3nt: TGCAGCGTTCAAACCCTTATCGGGACGGAAATCTCCTACGAGCAGTACTTC

j_gene: TRBJ2-5
d_gene: TRBD1
abundance: .
v_gene: TRBV5-1
CDR3aa: CASSGQADIGTQYF
CDR3nt: TGCGCCAGCAGTGGACAGGCCGATATCGGGACCCAGTACTTC

j_gene: TRBJ2-7
d_gene: TRBD2
abundance: .
v_gene: TRBV20-1
CDR3aa: CSAKDLGTSGYEQYF
CDR3nt: TGCAGTGCTAAAGATCTGGGGACTAGCGGTTACGAGCAGTACTTC

j_gene: TRBJ2-3
d_gene: TRBD2
abundance: few
v_gene: TRBV3-1
CDR3aa: CASSQYLAGVEDTQYF
CDR3nt: TGTGCCAGCAGCCAATATCTAGCGGGAGTGGAAGATACGCAGTATTTT

j_gene: TRBJ2-2
d_gene: TRBD2
abundance: many
v_gene: TRBV29-1
CDR3aa: CSAGTSGSGGELFF
CDR3nt: TGCAGCGCTGGGACTAGCGGGAGTGGCGGGGAGCTGTTTTTT

j_gene: TRBJ1-6
d_gene: .
abundance: few
v_gene: TRBV5-1
CDR3aa: CASSLSGAASSPLHF
CDR3nt: TGCGCCAGCAGCTTGTCCGGGGCGGCCAGTTCACCCCTCCACTTT

j_gene: TRBJ2-3
d_gene: TRBD2
abundance: .
v_gene: TRBV7-9
CDR3aa: CASSLSGSGSYRDTQYF
CDR3nt: TGTGCCAGCAGCTTATCGGGTAGCGGGAGCTATCGAGATACGCAGTATTTT

j_gene: TRBJ2-7
d_gene: TRBD1
abundance: many
v_gene: TRBV29-1
CDR3aa: CSVGYVTGSHEQYF
CDR3nt: TGCAGCGTTGGGTACGTGACAGGGTCTCACGAGCAGTACTTC

j_gene: TRBJ1-5
d_gene: .
abundance: .
v_gene: TRBV20-1
CDR3aa: CSDSTGPSNQPQHF
CDR3nt: TGCAGTGACTCGACTGGGCCTAGCAATCAGCCCCAGCATTTT

j_gene: TRBJ2-3
d_gene: .
abundance: many
v_gene: TRBV20-1
CDR3aa: CSASRSTDTQYF
CDR3nt: TGCAGTGCTAGCAGGAGCACAGATACGCAGTATTTT

j_gene: TRBJ2-7
d_gene: TRBD2
abundance: many
v_gene: TRBV20-1
CDR3aa: CSANGHLRAGGGYEQYF
CDR3nt: TGCAGTGCCAACGGACACCTCCGGGCGGGAGGGGGGTACGAGCAGTACTTC

j_gene: TRBJ1-1
d_gene: .
abundance: few
v_gene: TRBV15
CDR3aa: CATSRVRADTEAFF
CDR3nt: TGTGCCACCAGCAGAGTCCGTGCAGACACTGAAGCTTTCTTT

j_gene: TRBJ2-5
d_gene: .
abundance: few
v_gene: TRBV20-1
CDR3aa: CSVAAQETQYF
CDR3nt: TGCAGTGTGGCGGCCCAAGAGACCCAGTACTTC

j_gene: TRBJ2-5
d_gene: TRBD2
abundance: .
v_gene: TRBV7-9
CDR3aa: CASSHGTSGSWETQYF
CDR3nt: TGTGCCAGCAGCCATGGGACTAGCGGGAGTTGGGAGACCCAGTACTTC